The entry that follows covers one TCR beta chain sequence. The antigen is undetermined. This CDR3 region has 14 residues. V gave up 4 bases and J gave up 11 bases; unmatched junction bases: 7. Per the germline V gene, CDR1 is KGHDR and CDR2 is SFDVKD. This record comes from a study of T cell repertoires in cytomegalovirus infection. Study at large: Well-studied HLA-B-restricted epitopes and recently identified HLA-C-restricted epitopes of CMV were both used in the study. Both a matching HLA type and CMV infection were indicated by public TCR beta signatures.

One entry per CDR3 protein results from TCRdb running MiXCR on the reads. Found here are approximately 990,000 distinct CDR3 sequences, more than 25% of them singletons; the top ten hold 11% to 15%. Study observations and caveats: Cumulative public TCR beta family frequency identified carriers of CMV plus the relevant HLA. In two of eight donors, the top clonotype was HLA-C-restricted CMV-specific.

The source material was cultured CD8+ T cells from PBMCs, sampled from culture after CMV antigen stimulation. The receptor comes from a human donor in good health (CMV status not recorded). Some clones in this sample may be carry-over from other donors' samples. V is TRBV24-1 and J is TRBJ1-2; 12 bases line up with TRBD1. The CDR3, as DNA: TGTGCCACCAGTGAACGGGACAGGGGGCAGGGATACACCTTC. As protein: CATSERDRGQGYTF.